The next 11 T cell receptor beta chains were all read from a single sample in a study of identical twins. In TCRdb, the 5' RACE reads were re-called with MiXCR into one record per CDR3 protein. The profile covers approximately 240,000 distinct CDR3 sequences, with more than 13% appearing a single time and under 9.5% taken by the ten largest. The sequenced material came from memory (CD45RO+) T cells sorted from blood. The origin of the receptors is a woman younger than 30 in good health.

This clonotype was found many times. This chain joins TRBV20-1 and TRBJ2-7, with 11 bases fitting TRBD2. The CDR3 is made up of 14 amino acids. V was clipped by 5 bases and J by 6 bases; unmatched bases: 9. Per germline, CDR1 DFQATT and CDR2 SNEGSKA (reference sequence). CDR3 sequence: CSAATSGRLSEQYF. The CDR3 nucleotides read TGCAGTGCTGCTACTAGCGGGAGACTTTCCGAGCAGTACTTC.

The gene calls are TRBV3-1 and TRBJ1-5; 7 bases are shared with TRBD1. Germline V gene lookup returns CDR1 LGHDT and CDR2 YNNKEL (reference sequence). The V segment lost 1 base and the J segment 10 bases; nucleotides outside the gene matches: 10. There are 15 residues in the CDR3. The CDR3: CASSQVGTGEGPQHF. CDR3 bases: TGTGCCAGCAGCCAAGTCGGAACAGGGGAGGGACCCCAGCATTTT.

This clonotype was recorded at least ten times. This chain links TRBV29-1 with TRBJ2-7; D uncertain. Germline V gene lookup returns CDR1 SQVTM and CDR2 ANQGSEA. The CDR3 covers 12 residues. V lost 4 bases, J lost 7 bases, and 14 bases lay in between. CDR3 in DNA: TGCAGCGTTGTGGCGGCGGCTAGGGAGCAGTACTTC. Translated: CSVVAAAREQYF.

This clonotype was counted many times. The V call is TRBV20-1, the J call TRBJ2-3, with D possibly called TRBD1 or TRBD2 (5 bases each). Germline V CDR1 and CDR2: DFQATT, SNEGSKA (reference sequence). V was clipped by 6 bases and J by 6 bases, with 22 bases between them. The CDR3 contains 15 residues. CDR3 residues: CSARDPTEADDTQYF. The CDR3 bases are TGCAGTGCGAGGGACCCCACGGAGGCTGACGATACGCAGTATTTT.

This clonotype has more than one count but fewer than ten. This chain links TRBV12-3 or TRBV12-4 with TRBJ1-1, with no clear D. This CDR3 is 12 amino acids long. V dropped 4 bases and J dropped 10 bases, with 13 bases sitting between them. In DNA, the CDR3 is TGTGCCAGCAGTTCGGACTCGCCCCGAGCTTTCTTT. As protein: CASSSDSPRAFF.

This sequence joins TRBV6-1 and TRBJ2-7; possibly TRBD1 or TRBD2 for D (7 bases each). This CDR3 comprises 16 residues. Germline V lookup: CDR1 MNHNS, CDR2 SASEGT. Trimming cost V 5 bases and J 0 bases, with 17 bases left between them. The CDR3 here is CASSKSGGASSYEQYF. CDR3 bases: TGTGCCAGCAGTAAGTCAGGGGGGGCAAGCTCCTACGAGCAGTACTTC.

This clonotype was observed many times. The chain's CDR3 is CASSLGAAAYEQYF. DNA of the CDR3: TGCGCCAGCAGCTTGGGGGCGGCCGCGTACGAGCAGTACTTC. V is TRBV5-1 and J is TRBJ2-7, with D uncertain. V gave up 0 bases and J gave up 4 bases, with 11 bases separating them. The CDR3 sequence is 14 residues long. Per germline, CDR1 SGHRS and CDR2 YFSETQ. Based on the CDR3 plus reference TRBV5-1 and TRBJ2-7, the full variable domain is KAGVTQTPRYLIKTRGQQVTLSCSPISGHRSVSWYQQTPGQGLQFLFEYFSETQRNKGNFPGRFSGRQFSNSRSEMNVSTLELGDSALYLCASSLGAAAYEQYFGPGTRLTVT.

The table lists this clonotype with a few counts. The chain uses TRBV27 and TRBJ2-1, with 11 bases lining up with TRBD2. The CDR3 covers 14 residues. V dropped 4 bases and J dropped 6; count of bases not matched to a gene: 2. The germline V gene encodes CDR1 MNHEY and CDR2 SMNVEV (reference sequence). The CDR3 reads CASSSLAGGNEQFF. The CDR3 nucleotides are TGTGCCAGCAGTTCGCTAGCGGGAGGCAATGAGCAGTTCTTC.

This clonotype was counted a few times. The chain joins TRBV7-9 to TRBJ1-1, with D perhaps TRBD1 (5 bases). The CDR3 sequence is 14 residues long. The germline gives CDR1 SEHNR, CDR2 FQNEAQ (reference sequence). V lost 6 bases to trimming and J lost 2 bases, with 13 bases between them. For the CDR3, the DNA is TGTGCCAGCAGATCCCAGGGAGATAACACTGAAGCTTTCTTT. Translating gives CASRSQGDNTEAFF.

Ten or more counts support this clonotype. The chain joins TRBV5-1 to TRBJ1-2; D call uncertain. CDR1 and CDR2 (germline): SGHRS, YFSETQ. V was trimmed by 0 bases and J by 5 bases, leaving 11 bases between them. This CDR3 comprises 14 residues. CDR3 coding DNA: TGCGCCAGCAGCTTGGCAGATTCCGTATATGGCTACACCTTC. Protein sequence: CASSLADSVYGYTF.

This clonotype came up a few times. The chain joins TRBV11-2 to TRBJ2-2; 9 nucleotides match TRBD1. The CDR3 has 16 amino acids. CDR1 and CDR2 (germline): SGHAT, FQNNGV. The V and J ends lost 6 bases and 7 bases, in that order; junction bases with no gene match: 12. CDR3 region: CASRRGQGGAVGELFF. In DNA form, the CDR3 reads TGTGCCAGCAGGAGGGGACAGGGAGGCGCGGTCGGGGAGCTGTTTTTT.